The 18 T cell receptor beta chains presented below share a single source sample, sequenced in a study of Ad26.COV2.S vaccination and SARS-CoV-2 variants. TCRdb keeps only in-frame clones here, not all; method: immunoSEQ multiplex PCR. The table includes some 500,000 clones, roughly 89% detected once. Regarding treatment: 15 to 20 received Ad26.COV2.S at low or high dose, single or two shots; 5 received placebo; per-sample allocation not given. It was on day 63 after the first vaccine or placebo injection that samples were taken. The sequenced sample was peripheral blood, obtained in a trial of Ad26.COV2.S vaccine versus placebo. These receptors all come from a person aged 18-60 years who received the Ad26.COV2.S COVID-19 vaccine or a placebo.

This clone was counted only a few times. The J gene is TRBJ1-3, the V gene TRBV30; D ambiguous. The CDR3 sequence is 14 residues long. Germline assignment: CDR1 GTSNPN and CDR2 SVGIG (reference sequence). Trimming removed 3 bases at V and 0 bases at J, with 9 bases between. Here the CDR3 reads CAWRLASSGNTIYF. CDR3 DNA sequence: TGTGCCTGGAGGCTCGCAAGCTCTGGAAACACCATATATTTT.

This chain connects TRBV19 to TRBJ1-5, with TRBD1 matching 9 bases. V lost 7 bases to trimming and J lost 0 bases; unmatched junction nucleotides: 10. The CDR3 has 17 residues. Per the germline V gene, CDR1 is LNHDA and CDR2 is SQIVND (reference sequence). Here the CDR3 DNA reads TGTGCCAGTAATGGGGACAGGGTAAAATATAGCAATCAGCCCCAGCATTTT. Protein: CASNGDRVKYSNQPQHF.

V and J are TRBV7-3 and TRBJ1-2; the match to TRBD1 covers 7 bases. V was pared by 5 bases and J by 8 bases, with 8 bases of the junction left unmatched. Germline V CDR1 and CDR2: SGHTA, FQGTGA. The CDR3 extends over 13 amino acids. This CDR3 reads CASSDRQGLGYTF. The CDR3 nucleotides are TGTGCCAGCAGCGACCGACAGGGTTTGGGCTACACCTTC. Supplemented by reference TRBV7-3 and TRBJ1-2, the full variable domain reads GAGVSQTPSNKVTEKGKYVELRCDPISGHTALYWYRQSLGQGPEFLIYFQGTGAADDSGLPNDRFFAVRPEGSVSTLKIQRTERGDSAVYLCASSDRQGLGYTFGSGTRLTVV.

The sample holds one count of this clone. This chain links TRBV29-1 with TRBJ2-2; 11 bases map to TRBD1. The V gene's germline CDR1 is SQVTM and CDR2 ANQGSEA. CDR3 length: 12 residues. The CDR3 is CTGTGGAGELFF. The CDR3 bases are TGCACCGGGACAGGGGGGGCCGGGGAGCTGTTTTTT.

V gene TRBV15 combines with J gene TRBJ1-2, with D possibly matching TRBD1 (6 bases). CDR1 and CDR2 from the germline V gene are LNHNV and YYDKDF (reference sequence). The V end lost 0 bases, the J end lost 4 bases, and 18 bases lay between the germline ends. The CDR3 covers 17 residues. The CDR3 nucleotides are TGTGCCACCAGCAGAGATGTAAGGGCAGGGGTTGGCTATGGCTACACCTTC. As protein: CATSRDVRAGVGYGYTF.

This chain connects TRBV7-2 to TRBJ2-7, with 7 bases matching TRBD2. From germline, CDR1 is SGHTA and CDR2 FQGNSA. This CDR3 has 15 residues. The V segment lost 8 bases and the J segment 0 bases; nucleotides outside the gene matches: 10. The CDR3 nucleotides are TGTGCCAGCGCTGGGGGGGGATTTAGCTCCTACGAGCAGTACTTC. Its translation: CASAGGGFSSYEQYF.

The chain combines TRBV5-1 with TRBJ2-7, with D possibly TRBD2 on 5 matching bases. Trimming pared 4 bases from V and 4 bases from J, leaving 15 bases between. The CDR3 extends over 14 amino acids. Looked up from germline, CDR1 is SGHRS and CDR2 is YFSETQ. The DNA for the CDR3 is TGCGCCAGCAGCCCCCTAGGAGGTGGGTACGAGCAGTACTTC. It specifies CASSPLGGGYEQYF.

This clone showed up just a few times. The chain carries TRBV18 and TRBJ2-7; no definite D call. The germline V gene has CDR1 KGHSH and CDR2 LQKENI. The CDR3 extends over 12 amino acids. The germline V and J ends were trimmed by 6 bases and 2 bases, with 8 bases remaining between them. Here the CDR3 reads CASSAQPYEQYF. The CDR3 bases are TGTGCCAGCTCCGCCCAACCCTACGAGCAGTACTTC.

The chain carries TRBV6-5 and TRBJ2-7; D is unresolved. Germline V CDR1 and CDR2: MNHEY, SVGAGI. The CDR3 consists of 15 residues. V gave up 6 bases and J gave up 3 bases, with 18 bases separating them. Here the CDR3 reads CASSLATTSNYEQYF. The CDR3 region has the DNA TGTGCCAGCAGCCTGGCCACCACGTCAAACTACGAGCAGTACTTC.

The chain recombines TRBV7-3 with TRBJ2-5; D gene ambiguous. The germline V and J ends were trimmed by 0 bases and 1 base, with 6 bases remaining between them. Germline-derived CDR1 and CDR2 are SGHTA and FQGTGA. The CDR3 length is 14 residues. CDR3 sequence (DNA): TGTGCCAGCAGCTTAACTCCTAGCCAAGAGACCCAGTACTTC. Translated, it gives CASSLTPSQETQYF.

This clone showed up just a few times. This sequence joins TRBV6-4 and TRBJ1-6, with 10 nucleotides matching TRBD1. V dropped 10 bases and J dropped 9; count of bases not matched to a gene: 6. This CDR3 has 13 amino acids. Germline CDR1 is MRHNA and CDR2 is SNTAGT. The CDR3 region is CAKRQGACSPLHF. The CDR3 region has the DNA TGTGCCAAGCGACAGGGGGCGTGTTCACCCCTCCACTTT.

This clone occurred a few times. The chain joins TRBV7-6 to TRBJ1-2; D call uncertain. Trimming left V 5 bases short and J 0 bases short, with 16 bases between. Germline CDR1 and CDR2: SGHVS and FNYEAQ. CDR3 length: 16 amino acids. The CDR3 region has the DNA TGTGCCAGCAGCCCAGAGGTCGGACGAGCTAACTATGGCTACACCTTC. Protein: CASSPEVGRANYGYTF.

This clone was seen once. The chain uses TRBV6-6 and TRBJ2-1, with D hard to call. Trimming removed 4 bases at V and 8 bases at J, with 9 bases between. Germline-derived CDR1 and CDR2 are MNHNY and SVGAGI (reference sequence). This CDR3 is 12 amino acids long. CDR3 sequence (DNA): TGTGCCAGCAGTTGGCGCGGTTATGAGCAGTTCTTC. Protein product: CASSWRGYEQFF.

The CDR3 is CASSLPSGGQETQYF. CDR3 nucleotides: TGTGCCAGCAGCTTGCCTAGCGGGGGACAAGAGACCCAGTACTTC. The rearrangement joins TRBV5-4 to TRBJ2-5; TRBD2 matches 10 bases. J gave up 2 bases and V 1 base, and 2 bases lay outside the gene matches. This CDR3 comprises 15 residues. Per germline, CDR1 SGHNT and CDR2 YYREEE (reference sequence).

The chain combines TRBV7-9 with TRBJ1-4; D is possibly TRBD1 (6 bases). The CDR3 is made up of 14 amino acids. Germline CDR1 and CDR2: SEHNR and FQNEAQ (reference sequence). V lost 7 bases and J 8 bases, leaving 17 bases between the germline ends. The DNA for the CDR3 is TGTGCCAGCAACTCGGCCGGGGGCGAAGAAAAACTGTTTTTT. Its protein product is CASNSAGGEEKLFF.

This chain connects TRBV19 to TRBJ2-5, with TRBD1 as a possible D gene (6 bases). Trimming removed 6 bases at V and 1 base at J, with 9 bases between. The CDR3 has 13 amino acids. CDR1 LNHDA and CDR2 SQIVND come from the germline V gene (reference sequence). DNA for the CDR3: TGTGCCAGTAGGGCACAGGGCCAAGAGACCCAGTACTTC. It encodes CASRAQGQETQYF.

The V and J genes are TRBV9 and TRBJ2-5, with 9 nucleotides matching TRBD1. CDR1 SGDLS and CDR2 YYNGEE come from the germline V gene. The CDR3 extends over 16 amino acids. After removal of 3 bases from V and 3 bases from J, the junction contained 9 bases not matched to a gene. The CDR3 protein is CASSDPGQGLEETQYF. CDR3 DNA: TGTGCCAGCAGCGATCCCGGACAGGGGTTGGAAGAGACCCAGTACTTC.

The chain is built from TRBV5-1 and TRBJ1-4, with a possible D match to TRBD1 (5 bases). The length of the CDR3 is 19 residues. V was pared by 0 bases and J by 4 bases, with 22 bases between. CDR1 SGHRS and CDR2 YFSETQ come from the germline V gene. The CDR3 region has the DNA TGCGCCAGCAGCTTGGTCAGCGGTTCAAGGGGTGCGTTTAATGAAAAACTGTTTTTT. Translation: CASSLVSGSRGAFNEKLFF.